The next 20 T cell receptor beta chains were all read from a single sample in a study of TIL therapy for anti-PD-1-resistant metastatic lung cancer. The time point denotes: pre-treatment sample, taken before nivolumab and TIL therapy. Most excised metastases sampled were pleural nodules or supraclavicular lymph nodes. This was the immunoSEQ v3 assay. Profiling relied on immunoSEQ multiplex PCR, and the TCRdb table lists in-frame clones only, not all of them. The sample includes about 50,000 clones, over 65% seen only once; the top ten take about 6%. The sequencing here drew on tumor tissue, taken at baseline. These receptors originate from a person between 30 and 80 years old with non-small cell lung cancer.

J is TRBJ2-3 and V is TRBV9; 9 positions match TRBD2. Per germline, CDR1 SGDLS and CDR2 YYNGEE. There are 16 residues in the CDR3. The V gene end was trimmed by 4 bases and the J gene end by 2 bases; junction bases not matched to a gene: 8. The CDR3 reads CASSSLAGLNTDTQYF. The CDR3 DNA reads as TGTGCCAGCAGCTCCCTAGCGGGACTGAACACAGATACGCAGTATTTT.

The chain combines TRBV5-8 with TRBJ2-1; TRBD1 aligns across 10 bases. Germline CDR1 is SGHTS and CDR2 is YDEGEE. The CDR3 sequence is 14 residues long. V gave up 5 bases and J gave up 6 bases; unmatched junction bases: 5. The CDR3 DNA is TGTGCCAGCAGGGACAGGGGGGGTAGCAATGAGCAGTTCTTC. This codes for CASRDRGGSNEQFF. The whole variable domain, remainder taken from reference TRBV5-8 and TRBJ2-1, is EAGVTQSPTHLIKTRGQQATLRCSPISGHTSVYWYQQALGLGLQFLLWYDEGEERNRGNFPPRFSGRQFPNYSSELNVNALELEDSALYLCASRDRGGSNEQFFGPGTRLTVL.

V usage is TRBV5-1 and J usage is TRBJ1-1; D not resolved. Trimming removed 0 bases from V and 0 bases from J, with 6 bases in between. CDR3 length: 14 amino acids. CDR1 and CDR2 (germline): SGHRS, YFSETQ. The CDR3 loop reads CASSLGTMNTEAFF. The CDR3 region has the DNA TGCGCCAGCAGCTTGGGAACCATGAACACTGAAGCTTTCTTT.

V is TRBV21-1 and J is TRBJ2-1. TRBV21-1 is designated a pseudogene. The CDR3 is 13 amino acids. The CDR3 coding sequence is TGTGCCAGGTGGATGGGGGGCCACAATGAGCAGTTCTTC. The encoded protein is CARWMGGHNEQFF.

The chain is built from TRBV7-9 and TRBJ2-3; D perhaps matches TRBD1 (5 bases). Germline CDR1 and CDR2: SEHNR and FQNEAQ (reference sequence). The CDR3 spans 18 residues. The germline V and J ends were trimmed by 1 base and 0 bases, with 17 bases remaining between them. CDR3 nucleotide sequence: TGTGCCAGCAGCTTAGGCCAGGACATTGACCCTAGCACAGATACGCAGTATTTT. Its protein product is CASSLGQDIDPSTDTQYF.

The chain uses TRBV27 and TRBJ1-4; D perhaps matches TRBD1 (5 bases). Trimming left V 3 bases short and J 11 bases short, with 10 bases between. CDR3 length: 12 amino acids. Germline CDR1 MNHEY, CDR2 SMNVEV (reference sequence). DNA of the CDR3: TGTGCCAGCAGTTTTCGGGGGTCGAAACTGTTTTTT. It is translated as CASSFRGSKLFF.

The chain carries TRBV5-1 and TRBJ2-5; possibly TRBD1 for D (6 bases). The germline V gene has CDR1 SGHRS and CDR2 YFSETQ. Trimming took 4 bases from V and 5 from J, leaving 18 bases between them. The CDR3 contains 15 residues. The CDR3 nucleotides read TGCGCCAGCAGCCGATCACCCATGAGGGGGGAGACCCAGTACTTC. Protein product: CASSRSPMRGETQYF.

The chain employs TRBV6-1 and TRBJ1-2; TRBD1 might be the D (5 bases). The CDR3 runs to 13 residues. V gave up 1 base and J gave up 6 bases, with 9 bases separating them. Looked up from germline, CDR1 is MNHNS and CDR2 is SASEGT. The CDR3 protein is CASSEDETDGYTF. In nucleotides, the CDR3 is TGTGCCAGCAGTGAAGATGAGACAGATGGCTACACCTTC.

This clone was picked up one time. This chain uses TRBV2 with TRBJ2-3; TRBD2 aligns across 9 bases. The CDR3 sequence is 15 residues long. The V and J ends lost 1 base and 5 bases, in that order; junction bases with no gene match: 4. Germline lookup yields CDR1 SNHLY and CDR2 FYNNEI. As DNA, the CDR3 is TGTGCCAGCAGTGAAGACGAGACTAGCGGAGATACGCAGTATTTT. Protein: CASSEDETSGDTQYF.

The genes are TRBV9 and TRBJ1-2; 9 bases are a match to TRBD1. Germline V gene lookup returns CDR1 SGDLS and CDR2 YYNGEE. V shed 2 bases, J shed 8 bases, and the junction held 4 bases outside the gene matches. The CDR3 runs 13 residues. CDR3 in DNA: TGTGCCAGCAGCGTCCGGACAGGGGAAGGCTACACCTTC. This codes for CASSVRTGEGYTF.

This chain joins TRBV5-4 and TRBJ1-6; D remains unclear. CDR1 and CDR2 (germline): SGHNT, YYREEE (reference sequence). This CDR3 contains 15 residues. V lost 5 bases and J lost 6, with 15 bases in between. The CDR3 sequence: CASRSEGGSNSPLHF. The CDR3 region has the DNA TGTGCCAGCAGAAGCGAGGGTGGGAGTAATTCACCCCTCCACTTT.

V gene TRBV6-1 combines with J gene TRBJ2-1; 9 nucleotides match TRBD2. This CDR3 spans 16 amino acids. The trim removed 2 bases at V and 3 bases at J, leaving 5 bases unmatched. CDR1 and CDR2 (germline): MNHNS, SASEGT. Written as DNA, the CDR3 is TGTGCCAGCAGTGAATTGGCGGGAGGGGACTACAATGAGCAGTTCTTC. This encodes CASSELAGGDYNEQFF.

This clone was recorded once. This chain uses TRBV11-2 with TRBJ2-2; 10 bases match TRBD1. CDR3 length equals 17 residues. The germline gives CDR1 SGHAT, CDR2 FQNNGV. J lost 5 bases, V lost 6 bases, and 12 bases had no gene match. CDR3 bases: TGTGCCAGCAGTCATGGACAGGGGGACTGGGGAACCGGGGAGCTGTTTTTT. Protein product: CASSHGQGDWGTGELFF.

The rearrangement joins TRBV7-2 to TRBJ2-7, with 7 nucleotides matching TRBD2. CDR3 length equals 16 residues. CDR1 and CDR2 from the germline V gene are SGHTA and FQGNSA. Trimming at V came to 3 bases and at J to 6 bases, leaving 14 bases not matched to a gene. The CDR3 DNA sequence: TGTGCCAGCAGCTTTGTATCCAGGGCGGGAGCTAGCGAGCAGTACTTC. Translated, it gives CASSFVSRAGASEQYF.

The rearrangement links TRBV30 to TRBJ1-1; 8 nucleotides align to TRBD1. The V gene's germline CDR1 is GTSNPN and CDR2 SVGIG (reference sequence). The CDR3 runs 15 residues. The V and J ends lost 8 bases and 4 bases, in that order; junction bases with no gene match: 15. CDR3 region: CARDGPGQGGTEAFF. DNA for the CDR3: TGTGCCAGGGACGGGCCTGGACAGGGAGGCACTGAAGCTTTCTTT.

This clone was counted once. The chain uses TRBV4-2 and TRBJ2-5, with TRBD2 matching 10 bases. The CDR3 spans 16 residues. V lost 1 base and J lost 4; bases outside the gene matches: 6. Germline CDR1 LGHNA, CDR2 YNFKEQ. CDR3 amino acids: CASSQGASGGRETQYF. The CDR3 DNA reads as TGTGCCAGCAGCCAAGGGGCTAGCGGGGGCCGAGAGACCCAGTACTTC.

The rearrangement uses TRBV6-1 and TRBJ1-3; D remains ambiguous. CDR3 length: 17 residues. CDR1 and CDR2 (germline): MNHNS, SASEGT. V was trimmed by 4 bases and J by 4 bases, leaving 20 bases between them. For the CDR3, the DNA is TGTGCCAGCAGTGCCTTGTGGACTGAAACCATCGGAAACACCATATATTTT. Protein sequence: CASSALWTETIGNTIYF.

This chain uses TRBV9 with TRBJ1-4; 9 bases are shared with TRBD1. CDR1 and CDR2 from the germline V gene are SGDLS and YYNGEE. This CDR3 spans 15 amino acids. Losses at the gene ends were 0 bases for V and 8 bases for J; bases not matched to a gene: 5. The CDR3 nucleotides are TGTGCCAGCAGCGTAGGGGGACAGGGTCACGAAAAACTGTTTTTT. Translated, it gives CASSVGGQGHEKLFF. Supplemented by reference TRBV9 and TRBJ1-4, the full variable domain reads DSGVTQTPKHLITATGQRVTLRCSPRSGDLSVYWYQQSLDQGLQFLIQYYNGEERAKGNILERFSAQQFPDLHSELNLSSLELGDSALYFCASSVGGQGHEKLFFGSGTQLSVL.

The chain links TRBV7-2 to TRBJ2-2; either TRBD1 or TRBD2 may fit D (5 bases each). The CDR3 runs 16 residues. The germline V and J ends were trimmed by 3 bases and 2 bases, with 13 bases remaining between them. In germline, CDR1 is SGHTA, CDR2 FQGNSA. CDR3 coding DNA: TGTGCCAGCAGCTTGGGGCTAGCAGTAAACACCGGGGAGCTGTTTTTT. Translation gives CASSLGLAVNTGELFF.

The rearrangement links TRBV28 to TRBJ1-2, with 8 bases matching TRBD1. CDR3 length equals 14 residues. V trimming: 6 bases; J trimming: 4 bases; junction bases outside the gene matches: 7. The germline V gene encodes CDR1 MDHEN and CDR2 SYDVKM. The CDR3 here is CASRYTGGFYGYTF. The CDR3 DNA sequence: TGTGCCAGCAGATATACAGGGGGTTTCTATGGCTACACCTTC.